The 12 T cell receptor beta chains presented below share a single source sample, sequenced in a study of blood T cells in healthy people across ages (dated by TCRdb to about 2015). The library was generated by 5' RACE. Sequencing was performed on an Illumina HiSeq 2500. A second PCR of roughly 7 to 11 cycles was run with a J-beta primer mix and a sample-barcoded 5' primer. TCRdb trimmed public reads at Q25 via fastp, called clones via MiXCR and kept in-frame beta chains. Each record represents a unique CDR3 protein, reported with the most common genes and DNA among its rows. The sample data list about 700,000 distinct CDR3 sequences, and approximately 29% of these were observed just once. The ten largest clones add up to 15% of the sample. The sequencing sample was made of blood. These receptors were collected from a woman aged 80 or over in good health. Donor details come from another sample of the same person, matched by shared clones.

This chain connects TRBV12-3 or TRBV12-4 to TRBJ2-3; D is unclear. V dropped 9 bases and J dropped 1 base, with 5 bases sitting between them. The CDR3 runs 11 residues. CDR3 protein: CARVRTDTQYF. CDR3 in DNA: TGTGCCAGAGTGCGCACAGATACGCAGTATTTT.

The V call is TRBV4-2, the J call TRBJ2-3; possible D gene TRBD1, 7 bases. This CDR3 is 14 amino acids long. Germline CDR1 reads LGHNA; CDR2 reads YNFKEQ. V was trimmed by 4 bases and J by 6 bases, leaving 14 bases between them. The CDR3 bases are TGTGCCAGCAGCCGCGGAGGGGGCCTGGATACGCAGTATTTT. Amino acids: CASSRGGGLDTQYF.

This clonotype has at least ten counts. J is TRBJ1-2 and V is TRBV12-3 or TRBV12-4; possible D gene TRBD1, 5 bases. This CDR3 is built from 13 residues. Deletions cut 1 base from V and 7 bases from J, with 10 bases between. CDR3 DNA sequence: TGTGCCAGCAGTTTAGGGAGGGGTAGTGGCTACACCTTC. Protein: CASSLGRGSGYTF.

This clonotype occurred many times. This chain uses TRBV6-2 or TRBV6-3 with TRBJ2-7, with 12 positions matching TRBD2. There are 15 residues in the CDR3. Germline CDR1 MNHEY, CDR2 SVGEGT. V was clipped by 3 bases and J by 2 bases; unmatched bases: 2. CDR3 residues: CASSYSSGGAYEQYF. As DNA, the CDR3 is TGTGCCAGCAGTTATTCTAGCGGGGGGGCCTACGAGCAGTACTTC.

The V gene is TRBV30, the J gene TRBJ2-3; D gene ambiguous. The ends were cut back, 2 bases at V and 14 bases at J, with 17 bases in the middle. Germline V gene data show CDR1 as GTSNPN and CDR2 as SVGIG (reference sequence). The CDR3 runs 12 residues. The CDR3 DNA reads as TGTGCCTGGAGTCTGGGTAATGAAAAACTGTATTTT. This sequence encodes CAWSLGNEKLYF. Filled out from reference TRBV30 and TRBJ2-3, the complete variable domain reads SQTIHQWPATLVQPVGSPLSLECTVEGTSNPNLYWYRQAAGRGLQLLFYSVGIGQISSEVPQNLSASRPQDRQFILSSKKLLLSDSGFYLCAWSLGNEKLYFGPGTRLTVL.

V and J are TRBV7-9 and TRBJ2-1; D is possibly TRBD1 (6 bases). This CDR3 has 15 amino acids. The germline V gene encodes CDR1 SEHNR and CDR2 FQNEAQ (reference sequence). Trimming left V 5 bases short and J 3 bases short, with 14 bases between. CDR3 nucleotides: TGTGCCAGCAGCCCTGAGTGGGGGCTCTACAATGAGCAGTTCTTC. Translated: CASSPEWGLYNEQFF.

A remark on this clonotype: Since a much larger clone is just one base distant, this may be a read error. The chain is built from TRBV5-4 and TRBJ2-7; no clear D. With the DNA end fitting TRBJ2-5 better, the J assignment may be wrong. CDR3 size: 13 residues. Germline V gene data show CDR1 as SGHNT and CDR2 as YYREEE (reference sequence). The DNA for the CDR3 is TGTGCCAGCAGCTTGGATCCCAGGGAGACCCAGTACTTC. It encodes CASSLDPRETQYF.

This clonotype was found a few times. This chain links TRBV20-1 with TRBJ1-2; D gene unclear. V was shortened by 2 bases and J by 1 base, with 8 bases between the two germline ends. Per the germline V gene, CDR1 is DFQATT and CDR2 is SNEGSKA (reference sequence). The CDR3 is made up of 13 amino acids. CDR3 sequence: CSARQLLNYGYTF. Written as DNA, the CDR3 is TGCAGTGCTAGACAGCTGCTTAACTATGGCTACACCTTC.

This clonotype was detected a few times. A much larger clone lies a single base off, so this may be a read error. In DNA form, the CDR3 reads TGTGCCTGGAGTGTACTCCTCCGGGGCGAGCAGTACTTC. This sequence encodes CAWSVLLRGEQYF. The rearrangement uses TRBV30 and TRBJ2-7; TRBD2 is a possible D gene (5 bases). The CDR3 has 13 amino acids. CDR1 and CDR2 (germline): GTSNPN, SVGIG (reference sequence). V was shortened by 0 bases and J by 6 bases, with 12 bases between the two germline ends.

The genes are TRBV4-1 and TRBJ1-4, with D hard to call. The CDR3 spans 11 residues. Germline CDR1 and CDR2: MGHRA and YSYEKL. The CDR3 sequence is CRRSTNEKLFF. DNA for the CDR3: TGCCGAAGATCAACTAATGAAAAACTGTTTTTT.

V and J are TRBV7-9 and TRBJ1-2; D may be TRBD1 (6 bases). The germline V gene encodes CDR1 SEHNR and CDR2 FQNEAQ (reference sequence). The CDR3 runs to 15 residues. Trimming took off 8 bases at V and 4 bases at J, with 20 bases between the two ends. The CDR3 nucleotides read TGTGCCAGCGGCCCGGACGGGGGCGGGAGCTATGGCTACACCTTC. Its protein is CASGPDGGGSYGYTF.

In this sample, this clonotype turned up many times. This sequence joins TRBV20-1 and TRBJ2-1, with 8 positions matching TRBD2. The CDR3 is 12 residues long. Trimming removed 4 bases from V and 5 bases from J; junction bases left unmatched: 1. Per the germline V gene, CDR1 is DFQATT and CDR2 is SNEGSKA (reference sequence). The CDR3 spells CSATGGDNEQFF. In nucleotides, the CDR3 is TGCAGTGCTACGGGAGGGGACAATGAGCAGTTCTTC.